The rows below give T cell receptor beta chains drawn from one sample of a study of shared clonotypes between healthy human individuals. Clones were read by immunoSEQ multiplex PCR, and TCRdb kept only the in-frame ones, dropping some. This sample has some 2,500,000 clones, with approximately 90% found just once. Sequencing input: naive CD4+ T cells from PBMCs. The source of these receptors is a man aged 18 to 30 in good health. Some clones in this sample may be carry-over from other donors' samples. Each CDR3 is given with its conserved first and last residue. D genes are given only for firm matches. Rows give clone size only sometimes, using once, few, many, or a class for an expanded clone.

TGTGCCAGCAGTTTGGGGGGCGCCGGGGCCAACGTCCTGACTTTC	CASSLGGAGANVLTF	NA	NA	TRBV28	TRBJ2-6
TGTGCCAGCACGCCTTTTGGGGTGATAAGATCCTACAATGAGCAGTTCTTC	CASTPFGVIRSYNEQFF	NA	NA	TRBV28	TRBJ2-1
TGCGCCAGCAGCTTGTCAGGGTTGAATGAAAAACTGTTTTTT	CASSLSGLNEKLFF	NA	NA	TRBV5-1	TRBJ1-4
TGTGCCAGTTTGAGTTACAGTGAGCAGTTCTTC	CASLSYSEQFF	NA	NA	TRBV19	TRBJ2-1
TGTGCCAGCAGTTTATTTTCGGTTAAGGGGTCCTACGAGCAGTACTTC	CASSLFSVKGSYEQYF	NA	NA	TRBV28	TRBJ2-7
TGTGCCAGCAGCTCCGACCAGAGCACTGAAGCTTTCTTT	CASSSDQSTEAFF	NA	NA	TRBV7-9	TRBJ1-1
TGTGCCAGCAGCTTATCAGCGGGACGGACCGGGGAGCTGTTTTTT	CASSLSAGRTGELFF	NA	TRBD2	TRBV7-3	TRBJ2-2
TGTGCCAGCAGGGGGGGGACAGGGAGGGTTCATGGCTACACCTTC	CASRGGTGRVHGYTF	NA	TRBD1	TRBV28	TRBJ1-2
TGCGCCAGCAGCCAACTTACCTGGGATACGCAGTATTTT	CASSQLTWDTQYF	NA	NA	TRBV4-3	TRBJ2-3
TGTGCCAGCAGCCAAGCATCAGAGTCGGGGCAGCCCCAGCATTTT	CASSQASESGQPQHF	NA	NA	TRBV4-2	TRBJ1-5
TGTGCCAGCAGCTTACGGCGCGAGTCCTACAATGAGCAGTTCTTC	CASSLRRESYNEQFF	NA	NA	TRBV7-3	TRBJ2-1
TGCGCCAGCCTGGACGTCGGGGGCGCTGGGGCCAACGTCCTGACTTTC	CASLDVGGAGANVLTF	NA	NA	TRBV5-1	TRBJ2-6
TGTGCCAGCAGCTTACCATTAGATACGCAGTATTTT	CASSLPLDTQYF	NA	NA	TRBV7-6	TRBJ2-3
TGTGCCACTGCGGGGTTATTCGGCAATCAGCCCCAGCATTTT	CATAGLFGNQPQHF	few	NA	TRBV19	TRBJ1-5
TGTGCCAGCAGCTTAGGCGGGGAAGCTTTCTTT	CASSLGGEAFF	NA	NA	TRBV7-8	TRBJ1-1
TGTGCCAGCAGTTTCCGGGAATATAATGAAAAACTGTTTTTT	CASSFREYNEKLFF	NA	NA	TRBV28	TRBJ1-4
TGTGCCAGCTCACCGAACAGGGGCGAGCAGTACTTC	CASSPNRGEQYF	NA	TRBD1	TRBV18	TRBJ2-7
TGTGCCAGCAGTTCCAACAGGGGGCGCGGATCTAATGAAAAACTGTTTTTT	CASSSNRGRGSNEKLFF	NA	TRBD1	TRBV27	TRBJ1-4
TGTGCCATCAGTGACGCCGAGACCCAGTACTTC	CAISDAETQYF	NA	NA	TRBV10-3	TRBJ2-5
TGTGCCAGCAGCGTATCTCCCCACAATGAGCAGTTCTTC	CASSVSPHNEQFF	NA	NA	TRBV9	TRBJ2-1
TGTGCCAGCAGCGGGACAGGGGGCGCCTATGGCTACACCTTC	CASSGTGGAYGYTF	once	TRBD1	TRBV5-5	TRBJ1-2
TGTGCCAGCTTAGCGGGAGGGCCCTATGAGCAGTTCTTC	CASLAGGPYEQFF	NA	TRBD2	TRBV6-6	TRBJ2-1
TGTGCCAGCCAACTAGACCTGAGTGCGGCCGAGCAGTACTTC	CASQLDLSAAEQYF	NA	NA	TRBV6-6	TRBJ2-7
TGTGCCAGCAGCTTAGCGACCGCTGCACACACCTTC	CASSLATAAHTF	NA	NA	TRBV7-9	TRBJ1-2
TGTGCCTGGAGTCGGGACAGCCTGAACACCGGGGAGCTGTTTTTT	CAWSRDSLNTGELFF	few	TRBD1	TRBV30	TRBJ2-2
TGTGCCAGCCGGTTTACAGCTCACTATGGCTACACCTTC	CASRFTAHYGYTF	NA	NA	TRBV27	TRBJ1-2
TGTGCCAGCACCGGTCCCTACGAGCAGTACTTC	CASTGPYEQYF	NA	NA	TRBV28	TRBJ2-7
TGTGCCAGCAGCGGAACAGGGGGGGCCGGTACCTTC	CASSGTGGAGTF	NA	TRBD1	TRBV5-6	TRBJ1-2
TGCGCCAGCAGCCCGCTTGTCCCCGGGGGCTATGGCTACACCTTC	CASSPLVPGGYGYTF	NA	NA	TRBV4-1	TRBJ1-2
TGTGCCAGCAGCTACTCCGCACAGGGTGAAGTAAACACCATATATTTT	CASSYSAQGEVNTIYF	NA	NA	TRBV9	TRBJ1-3
TGTGCCTGGCGGGGGGGGCTAGCGGGAGGGAACCCAGATACGCAGTATTTT	CAWRGGLAGGNPDTQYF	NA	TRBD2	TRBV30	TRBJ2-3
TGCAGCGTTAAGAGTAGCGGGGCAGGGAATGAGCAGTTCTTC	CSVKSSGAGNEQFF	NA	TRBD2	TRBV29-1	TRBJ2-1
TGTGCCAGCAGCTTTTTTGCAGGGGCTGGTTTGGGAAAACTGTTTTTT	CASSFFAGAGLGKLFF	NA	NA	TRBV7-2	TRBJ1-4
TGTGCCATCAGTGGAGAGTCAGGGGGCGCGGGGGAGACCCAGTACTTC	CAISGESGGAGETQYF	NA	TRBD1	TRBV10-3	TRBJ2-5
TGTGCCAGCTCACCAATGGGGGCCGCACTGTTTTTT	CASSPMGAALFF	NA	NA	TRBV18	TRBJ1-4
TGCGCCAGCAGCCTCCTAGCGGGAGATACCACCGGGGAGCTGTTTTTT	CASSLLAGDTTGELFF	NA	TRBD2	TRBV5-1	TRBJ2-2
TGTGCCAGCAGTTTCCAGGGAAATCAGCCCCAGCATTTT	CASSFQGNQPQHF	NA	NA	TRBV27	TRBJ1-5
TGTGCCAGCAGTTTCTTCCCCTACGAGCAGTACTTC	CASSFFPYEQYF	once	NA	TRBV28	TRBJ2-7
TGCGCCAGCAGCGCACTCCAGGGAGACCCAGATACGCAGTATTTT	CASSALQGDPDTQYF	NA	NA	TRBV5-1	TRBJ2-3
TGTGCCAGCAGGCGTGAACAGGGTGTGGTCACTGAAGCTTTCTTT	CASRREQGVVTEAFF	NA	NA	TRBV2	TRBJ1-1
TGTGCCAGCAGACCTTACACCGGGGAGCTGTTTTTT	CASRPYTGELFF	NA	NA	TRBV6-5	TRBJ2-2
TGTGCCAGCAGCTTAAAAGAAGCGGGATTTAACTATGGCTACACCTTC	CASSLKEAGFNYGYTF	NA	NA	TRBV28	TRBJ1-2
TGCGCCAGCAGCTTGGATGGTAGCGGGAGCTACGAGCAGTACTTC	CASSLDGSGSYEQYF	NA	TRBD2	TRBV5-1	TRBJ2-7
TGTGCCAGCAGTGAATTGCAGGGTTTATCCGATGAGCAGTTCTTC	CASSELQGLSDEQFF	NA	NA	TRBV2	TRBJ2-1
TGTGCCAGCAGCTTACCTAGCGGGAGGGCCTACAATGAGCAGTTCTTC	CASSLPSGRAYNEQFF	NA	TRBD2	TRBV7-2	TRBJ2-1
TGTGCCAGCAGCTCCCCGGGGGCCCGTGAGCAGTACTTC	CASSSPGAREQYF	NA	NA	TRBV11-2	TRBJ2-7
TGTGCCACCAGCAGACCTAACTCCCATAGGGTGGAGGCTGAAGCTTTCTTT	CATSRPNSHRVEAEAFF	NA	NA	TRBV15	TRBJ1-1
TGCAGCGTTACCGGGGGGGGGAGCACAGATACGCAGTATTTT	CSVTGGGSTDTQYF	NA	TRBD2	TRBV29-1	TRBJ2-3
TGTGCCAGCAGCTCCGACGGGGATAATGAAAAACTGTTTTTT	CASSSDGDNEKLFF	NA	NA	TRBV13	TRBJ1-4
TGTGCCAGTAGTAAAGGAAGAGGGCCCGCTAATGAAAAACTGTTTTTT	CASSKGRGPANEKLFF	NA	NA	TRBV19	TRBJ1-4
TGTGCCAGCAGTGGGCGGACAGGGGGTGGGCAGCCCCAGCATTTT	CASSGRTGGGQPQHF	NA	TRBD1	TRBV2	TRBJ1-5
TGCGCCAGCAGTGATTCGGGACCCTCCTACGAGCAGTACTTC	CASSDSGPSYEQYF	NA	NA	TRBV10-1	TRBJ2-7